This TCR beta chain emerged from a study of siplizumab effects on memory and regulatory T cells. Study-level findings and limits: The alloresponse seemed to draw substantially on naive T cells, which appeared more diverse than memory cells. Proliferating CD4+ or CD8+ clones, roughly 75-95% of them, lacked an assignable naive or memory phenotype. Whether the proliferating Tregs (from siplizumab cultures) were suppressive was not confirmed.

Clones were read by immunoSEQ multiplex PCR, and TCRdb kept only the in-frame ones, dropping some. Of about 100,000 clones in the sample, more than 85% were seen once. The V gene's germline CDR1 is GTSNPN and CDR2 SVGIG (reference sequence). This CDR3 spans 13 amino acids. Trimming stripped 4 bases from V and 0 bases from J, with 4 bases between. Comment on this clone: Its cognate antigen is unknown.

This sequence joins TRBV30 and TRBJ1-6, with D uncertain. Material for sequencing was CD4+ T cells sorted from blood. This TCR derives from a human donor in good health. This chain's CDR3 is CAWTHSYNSPLHF. The DNA of the CDR3 is TGTGCCTGGACACACTCCTATAATTCACCCCTCCACTTT.